These T cell receptor beta chains were read from a single sample in a study of blood T cell repertoires in COVID-19. Repertoires were generated with immunoSEQ multiplex PCR, while TCRdb's copy carries only in-frame clones and drops some. The table includes hundreds of thousands of clones, more than 75% detected once. The material sequenced was peripheral blood. Every receptor here comes from a woman in her thirties or forties who had recovered from COVID-19. CDR3s include the opening cysteine and the closing phenylalanine or tryptophan. The order of the fields is clone size, J gene, D gene, V gene, CDR3 DNA, CDR3 protein. The D gene is left open where the match is weak. Clone size, where shown, is once, few, many, or a class for clones that have expanded.

>NA|TRBJ2-2|NA|TRBV6-2/TRBV6-3
TGTGCCAGCACCCCTACCGCCCCGGGGACCGGGGAGCTGTTTTTT
CASTPTAPGTGELFF
>NA|TRBJ1-5|NA|TRBV7-2
TGTGCCAGCAGCTTAGTAGCGGCAGGCAATCAGCCCCAGCATTTT
CASSLVAAGNQPQHF
>NA|TRBJ2-5|NA|TRBV11-1
TGTGCCAGCAGCTTAGCAACGGGTTGGGAGACCCAGTACTTC
CASSLATGWETQYF
>few|TRBJ2-7|TRBD2|TRBV29-1
TGCAGCGTTGCTGGCGGGGTTGCGGGCGGGAGGGGGAACGAGCAGTACTTC
CSVAGGVAGGRGNEQYF
>once|TRBJ1-1|NA|TRBV9
TGTGCCAGCAGCGTAGCTATGAACACTGAAGCTTTCTTT
CASSVAMNTEAFF
>NA|TRBJ1-6|NA|TRBV14
TGTGCCAGCAGGACGGGAATTTATAATTCACCCCTCCACTTT
CASRTGIYNSPLHF
>NA|TRBJ2-1|NA|TRBV30
TGTGCCTGGAGTCCCCCCCCTAGCCCCTACAATGAGCAGTTCTTC
CAWSPPPSPYNEQFF
>NA|TRBJ2-1|NA|TRBV9
TGTGCCAGCAGCCCCTCTATTGGGCGCTACAATGAGCAGTTCTTC
CASSPSIGRYNEQFF
>NA|TRBJ1-1|TRBD1|TRBV19
TGTGCCAGTTTCCCCAAACAGGGGTACACTGAAGCTTTCTTT
CASFPKQGYTEAFF
>NA|TRBJ1-2|NA|TRBV12-5
TGTGCTAGTGCGCCCGCCCGGGGGGGGGCTGGCTACACCTTC
CASAPARGGAGYTF
>NA|TRBJ2-3|NA|TRBV5-1
TGCGCCAGCAGCCTGGGAGGTGGCGGGGGCACAGATACGCAGTATTTT
CASSLGGGGGTDTQYF
>NA|TRBJ2-4|NA|TRBV5-5
TGTGCCAGCAGCTTGGGACAACAGGTGGATAAAAACATTCAGTACTTC
CASSLGQQVDKNIQYF
>NA|TRBJ1-1|TRBD1|TRBV6-1
TGTGCCAGCAGTGAAGTGGGACAGGGCACTGAAGCTTTCTTT
CASSEVGQGTEAFF